Listed here is a single T cell receptor (beta chain). The source of the sample is a study of siplizumab effects on memory and regulatory T cells. Trimming removed 7 bases from V and 7 bases from J, with 24 bases in between. The CDR3 is made up of 16 amino acids. Germline CDR1 reads MDHEN; CDR2 reads SYDVKM. Assay: immunoSEQ multiplex PCR; the TCRdb copy retains only in-frame clones and omits some. The sample carries about 100,000 clones, approximately 94% recorded once. Input material: non-Treg CD4+ T cells sorted from blood. The gene calls are TRBV28 and TRBJ2-3; D is perhaps TRBD2 (6 bases). The receptor's source is a human donor in good health. CDR3 loop: CASTGGTSDFLNTQYF. The CDR3 coding sequence is TGTGCCAGCACGGGCGGGACTTCAGATTTTTTGAATACGCAGTATTTT. Filled out from reference TRBV28 and TRBJ2-3, the complete variable domain reads DVKVTQSSRYLVKRTGEKVFLECVQDMDHENMFWYRQDPGLGLRLIYFSYDVKMKEKGDIPEGYSVSREKKERFSLILESASTNQTSMYLCASTGGTSDFLNTQYFGPGTRLTVL.